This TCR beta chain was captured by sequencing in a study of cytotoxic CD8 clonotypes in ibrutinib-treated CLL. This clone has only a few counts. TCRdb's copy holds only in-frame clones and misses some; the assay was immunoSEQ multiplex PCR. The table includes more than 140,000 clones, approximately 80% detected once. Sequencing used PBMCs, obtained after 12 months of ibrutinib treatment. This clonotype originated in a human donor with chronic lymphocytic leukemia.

The CDR3 DNA reads as TGTGCCAGCAGACCCCAGGGGAACACTGAAGCTTTCTTT. This codes for CASRPQGNTEAFF. The rearrangement joins TRBV14 to TRBJ1-1; tentative D call: TRBD1 (5 bases). The length of the CDR3 is 13 residues. V was trimmed by 6 bases and J by 1 base, leaving 9 bases between them. The V gene's germline CDR1 is SGHDN and CDR2 FVKESK.